A single sample is the source of the 11 T cell receptor beta chains below, sequenced in a study of metastatic and nonmetastatic thyroid tumors. TCRdb reanalyzed the PCR reads with MiXCR. The table has 85,000 to 100,000 clones, roughly an eighth seen once. There were no patients who had received any treatment before thyroid surgery. Material for sequencing was blood. These receptors all stem from a female donor with papillary thyroid cancer or a benign thyroid nodule (not recorded which). Some clones in this sample may be carry-over from other donors' samples.

This clone was observed at least ten times. At the DNA level, this CDR3 is encoded by other sequences in the same sample as well. The chain employs TRBV11-3 and TRBJ2-3; D gene ambiguous. CDR3 size: 13 residues. Germline V gives CDR1 SGHNT, CDR2 YENEEA. Trimming stripped 4 bases from V and 6 bases from J, with 11 bases between. CDR3 in DNA: TGTGCCAGCAGCTGGACGATGGGGGATACGCAGTATTTT. Translation gives CASSWTMGDTQYF.

Note on this clone: This clone may be a read error of a much larger clone one base away. Other DNA sequences of this sample code for an identical CDR3. This rearrangement joins TRBV20-1 to TRBJ1-4; TRBD1 is a possible D gene (6 bases). The CDR3 has 14 amino acids. V was clipped by 6 bases and J by 3 bases, with 14 bases between them. CDR1 is DFQATT, CDR2 SNEGSKA, per germline (reference sequence). The chain's CDR3 is CSAHHRDSNEKLFF. The CDR3 DNA follows: TGCAGTGCACATCACAGGGACTCTAATGAAAAACTGTTTTTT.

This clone was observed many times. This sequence joins TRBV6-2 or TRBV6-3 and TRBJ2-2, with D uncertain. The CDR3 has 14 residues. Germline V gene data show CDR1 as MNHEY and CDR2 as SVGEGT. Trimming removed 9 bases from V and 0 bases from J, with 11 bases in between. CDR3 residues: CASRVETNTGELFF. The DNA of the CDR3 is TGTGCCAGTAGGGTTGAAACGAACACCGGGGAGCTGTTTTTT.

This clone was seen ten or more times. This chain joins TRBV6-1 and TRBJ2-4; D is uncertain. Trimming removed 0 bases at V and 5 bases at J, with 20 bases between. This CDR3 comprises 18 residues. Germline-derived CDR1 and CDR2 are MNHNS and SASEGT. CDR3: CASSEAFDTLAGQNIQYF. CDR3 nucleotide sequence: TGTGCCAGCAGTGAAGCGTTCGACACTCTCGCAGGCCAAAACATTCAGTACTTC.

This clone occurred many times. This could be a read error, since a much larger clone is one nucleotide away. V usage is TRBV5-8 and J usage is TRBJ2-3, with D unclear. Trimming cost V 2 bases and J 5 bases, with 3 bases left between them. This CDR3 spans 11 amino acids. The V gene's germline CDR1 is SGHTS and CDR2 YDEGEE. CDR3 nucleotides: TGTGCCAGCAGCTTAGAAGATACGCAGTATTTT. Its protein is CASSLEDTQYF.

This clone was seen many times. The junction shows a germline mismatch at one end, possibly a read error. The chain has TRBV9 and TRBJ2-7; perhaps TRBD2 as D (5 bases). CDR1 is SGDLS and CDR2 is YYNGEE in the germline V gene. This CDR3 contains 15 residues. The CDR3 loop reads CASSVPDGISDEQYF. The CDR3 DNA sequence: TGTGCCAGCAGCGTACCCGACGGGATCTCCGACGAGCAGTACTTC.

This chain uses TRBV19 with TRBJ2-7, with TRBD1 identical over 8 bases. The germline CDR1 and CDR2 sequences are LNHDA and SQIVND (reference sequence). J gave up 2 bases and V 3 bases, and 3 bases lay outside the gene matches. CDR3 length: 14 amino acids. Here the CDR3 DNA reads TGTGCCAGTAGTATGGGGACAGGAGCCTACGAGCAGTACTTC. This sequence encodes CASSMGTGAYEQYF.

This clone was observed a handful of times. An end of the junction differs from the germline gene, which may be a read error. The chain is built from TRBV6-1 and TRBJ1-1; D is possibly TRBD1 (6 bases). The CDR3 is made up of 12 amino acids. Germline CDR1 is MNHNS and CDR2 is SASEGT. The CDR3 coding sequence is TGTGCCAGCAGAACCGGAGGGGGACCAACCTTTTTT. This codes for CASRTGGGPTFF.

This clone was found a few times. This chain connects TRBV6-6 to TRBJ2-7, with 8 bases matching TRBD2. Per germline, CDR1 MNHNY and CDR2 SVGAGI (reference sequence). The CDR3 sequence is 16 residues long. Trimming took 0 bases from V and 7 from J; bases not matched to a gene: 11. As DNA, the CDR3 is TGTGCCAGCAGTTACTCGGCTAGCGGGTGGGTGGGAGAGCAGTACTTC. Its translation is CASSYSASGWVGEQYF.

Remarks on this clone: With a much larger clone just one base away, this may be a read error. This chain joins TRBV5-6 and TRBJ2-7; TRBD1 aligns across 9 bases. With 6 bases clipped from V and 6 bases from J, the junction kept 10 bases outside the gene matches. Germline CDR1 and CDR2: SGHDT and YYEEEE. CDR3 length equals 14 residues. DNA of the CDR3: TGTGCCAGCATCCTACAGGGACAGGGTTTCGAGCAGTACTTC. Translated: CASILQGQGFEQYF. Full variable domain (rest looked up from reference TRBV5-6 and TRBJ2-7): DAGVTQSPTHLIKTRGQQVTLRCSPKSGHDTVSWYQQALGQGPQFIFQYYEEEERQRGNFPDRFSGHQFPNYSSELNVNALLLGDSALYLCASILQGQGFEQYFGPGTRLTVT.

There are a few counts of this clone. This chain uses TRBV27 with TRBJ2-1; TRBD1 is a possible D gene (6 bases). Trimming took 5 bases from V and 4 from J, leaving 21 bases between them. CDR1 is MNHEY and CDR2 is SMNVEV in the germline V gene (reference sequence). CDR3 length equals 17 residues. The chain's CDR3 is CASSTDYSRGLYNEQFF. The DNA of the CDR3 is TGTGCCAGCAGTACAGACTATAGCAGGGGCCTGTACAATGAGCAGTTCTTC.